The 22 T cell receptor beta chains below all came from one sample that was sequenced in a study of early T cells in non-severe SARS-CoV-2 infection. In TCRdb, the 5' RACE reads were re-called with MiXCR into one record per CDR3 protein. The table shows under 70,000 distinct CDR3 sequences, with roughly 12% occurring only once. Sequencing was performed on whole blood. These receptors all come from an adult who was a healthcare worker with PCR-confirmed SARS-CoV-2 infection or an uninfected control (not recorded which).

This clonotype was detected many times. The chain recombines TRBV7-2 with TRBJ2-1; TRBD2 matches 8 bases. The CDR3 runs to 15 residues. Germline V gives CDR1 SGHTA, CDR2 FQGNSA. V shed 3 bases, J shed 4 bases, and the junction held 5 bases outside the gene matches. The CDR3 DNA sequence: TGTGCCAGCAGCTTGAGCGGGGGAGGTTACAATGAGCAGTTCTTC. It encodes CASSLSGGGYNEQFF.

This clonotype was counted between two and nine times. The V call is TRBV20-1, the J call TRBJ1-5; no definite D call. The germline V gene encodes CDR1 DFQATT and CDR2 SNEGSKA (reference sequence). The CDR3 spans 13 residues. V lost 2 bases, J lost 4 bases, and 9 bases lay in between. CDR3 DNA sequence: TGCAGTGCTAGACCAAGGGAAAATCAGCCCCAGCATTTT. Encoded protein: CSARPRENQPQHF.

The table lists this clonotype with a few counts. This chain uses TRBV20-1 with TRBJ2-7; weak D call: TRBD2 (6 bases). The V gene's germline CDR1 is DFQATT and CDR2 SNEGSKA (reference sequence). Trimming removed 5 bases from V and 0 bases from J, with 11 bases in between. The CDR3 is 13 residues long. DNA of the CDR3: TGCAGTGCTCGGGACTCCCACTCCTACGAGCAGTACTTC. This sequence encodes CSARDSHSYEQYF.

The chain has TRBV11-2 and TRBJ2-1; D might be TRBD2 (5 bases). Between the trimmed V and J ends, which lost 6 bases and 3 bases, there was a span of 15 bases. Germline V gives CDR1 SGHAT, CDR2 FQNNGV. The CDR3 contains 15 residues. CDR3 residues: CASSQSGNNYNEQFF. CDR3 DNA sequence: TGTGCCAGCAGTCAGAGCGGAAACAACTACAATGAGCAGTTCTTC.

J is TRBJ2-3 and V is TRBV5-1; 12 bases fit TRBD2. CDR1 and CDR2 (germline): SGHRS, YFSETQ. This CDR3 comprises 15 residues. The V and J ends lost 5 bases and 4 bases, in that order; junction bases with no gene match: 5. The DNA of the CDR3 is TGCGCCAGCAGACCGACTAGCGGGAGATCAGATACGCAGTATTTT. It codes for CASRPTSGRSDTQYF.

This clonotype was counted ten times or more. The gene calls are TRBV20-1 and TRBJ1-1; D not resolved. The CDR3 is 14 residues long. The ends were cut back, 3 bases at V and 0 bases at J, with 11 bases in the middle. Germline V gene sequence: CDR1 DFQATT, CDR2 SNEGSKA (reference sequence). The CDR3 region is CSASRQPMNTEAFF. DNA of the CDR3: TGCAGTGCTAGTAGACAACCTATGAACACTGAAGCTTTCTTT.

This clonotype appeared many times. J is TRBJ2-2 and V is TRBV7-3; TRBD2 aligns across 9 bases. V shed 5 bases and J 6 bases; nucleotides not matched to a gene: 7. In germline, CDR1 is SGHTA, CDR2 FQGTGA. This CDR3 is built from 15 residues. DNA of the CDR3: TGTGCCAGCAGCCAGTCTGGCGGGAGGGCCGGGGAGCTGTTTTTT. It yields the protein CASSQSGGRAGELFF.

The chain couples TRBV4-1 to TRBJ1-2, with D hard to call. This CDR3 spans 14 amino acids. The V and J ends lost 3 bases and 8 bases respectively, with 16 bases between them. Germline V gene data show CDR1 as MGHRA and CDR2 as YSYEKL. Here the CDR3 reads CASSHLTVASGYTF. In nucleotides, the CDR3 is TGCGCCAGCAGCCATCTAACAGTGGCGTCCGGCTACACCTTC.

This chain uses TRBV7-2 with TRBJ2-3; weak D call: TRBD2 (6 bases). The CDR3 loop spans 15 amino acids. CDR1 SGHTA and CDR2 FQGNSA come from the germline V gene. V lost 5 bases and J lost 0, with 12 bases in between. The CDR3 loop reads CASSPTGTSTDTQYF. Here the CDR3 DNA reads TGTGCCAGCAGCCCCACCGGGACTAGCACAGATACGCAGTATTTT.

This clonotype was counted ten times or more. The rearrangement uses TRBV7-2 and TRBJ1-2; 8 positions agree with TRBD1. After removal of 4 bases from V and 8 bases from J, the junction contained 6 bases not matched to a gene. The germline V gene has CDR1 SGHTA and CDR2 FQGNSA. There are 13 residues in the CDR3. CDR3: CASSSGQGGGYTF. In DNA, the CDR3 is TGTGCCAGCAGCTCAGGACAGGGAGGCGGCTACACCTTC.

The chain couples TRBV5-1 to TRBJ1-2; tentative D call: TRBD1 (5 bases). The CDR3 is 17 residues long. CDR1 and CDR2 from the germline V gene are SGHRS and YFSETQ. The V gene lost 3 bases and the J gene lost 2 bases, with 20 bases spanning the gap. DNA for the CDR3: TGCGCCAGCAGCTCCCAGCCAGGAGGAGGGGCCAACTATGGCTACACCTTC. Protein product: CASSSQPGGGANYGYTF.

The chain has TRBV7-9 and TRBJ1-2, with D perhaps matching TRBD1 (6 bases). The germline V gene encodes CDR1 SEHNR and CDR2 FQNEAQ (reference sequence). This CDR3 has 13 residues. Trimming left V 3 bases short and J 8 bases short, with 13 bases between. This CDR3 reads CASSFKVGGGYTF. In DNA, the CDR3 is TGTGCCAGCAGCTTCAAGGTAGGGGGAGGCTACACCTTC.

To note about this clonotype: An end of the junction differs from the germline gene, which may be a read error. The CDR3 nucleotides are TGTGCCAGCAGCCCCACCGGGGCGGCGCGCACCGGGGAGCTGTTATTT. Its protein product is CASSPTGAARTGELLF. This chain links TRBV7-8 with TRBJ2-2, with D tentatively TRBD1 or TRBD2 (5 bases each). The CDR3 extends over 16 amino acids. The germline V gene has CDR1 SGHVS and CDR2 FQNEAQ.

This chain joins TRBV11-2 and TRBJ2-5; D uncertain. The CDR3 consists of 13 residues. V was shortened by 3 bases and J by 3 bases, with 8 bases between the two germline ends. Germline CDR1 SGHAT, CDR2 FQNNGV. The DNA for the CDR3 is TGTGCCAGCAGCTTCAGTGAGGAAGAGACCCAGTACTTC. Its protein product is CASSFSEEETQYF.

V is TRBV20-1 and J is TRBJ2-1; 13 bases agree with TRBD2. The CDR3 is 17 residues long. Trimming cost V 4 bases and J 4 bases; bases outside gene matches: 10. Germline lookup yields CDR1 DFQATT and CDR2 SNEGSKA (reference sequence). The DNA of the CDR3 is TGCAGTGCTAAAATTACTAGCGGGAGGGCTCAATACAATGAGCAGTTCTTC. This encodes CSAKITSGRAQYNEQFF.

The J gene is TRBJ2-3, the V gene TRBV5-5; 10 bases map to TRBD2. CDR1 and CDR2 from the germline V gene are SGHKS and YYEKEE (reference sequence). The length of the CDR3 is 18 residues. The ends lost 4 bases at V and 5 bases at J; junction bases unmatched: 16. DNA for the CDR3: TGTGCCAGCAGCGTCTTAGGCGGAACTAGCGGGGAGGGAGATACGCAGTATTTT. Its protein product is CASSVLGGTSGEGDTQYF.

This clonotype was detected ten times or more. CDR3 in DNA: TGTGCCAGCAGTGACCCGACAGGGACCACTGAAGCTTTCTTT. Translated: CASSDPTGTTEAFF. The V call is TRBV6-1, the J call TRBJ1-1, with 7 nucleotides matching TRBD1. The V gene end was trimmed by 3 bases and the J gene end by 4 bases; junction bases not matched to a gene: 5. The CDR3 is 14 amino acids. From germline, CDR1 is MNHNS and CDR2 SASEGT.

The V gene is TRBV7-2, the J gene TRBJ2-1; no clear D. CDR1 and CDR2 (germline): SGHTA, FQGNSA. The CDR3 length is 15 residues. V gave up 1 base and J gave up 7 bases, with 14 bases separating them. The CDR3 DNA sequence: TGTGCCAGCAGCTTAGGATACTACCCTGAGAATGAGCAGTTCTTC. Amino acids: CASSLGYYPENEQFF.

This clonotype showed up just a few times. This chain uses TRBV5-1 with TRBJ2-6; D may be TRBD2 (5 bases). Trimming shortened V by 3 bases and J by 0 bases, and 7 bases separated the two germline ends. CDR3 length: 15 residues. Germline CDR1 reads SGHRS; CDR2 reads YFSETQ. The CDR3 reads CASSSDFSGANVLTF. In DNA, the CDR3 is TGCGCCAGCAGCTCGGACTTCTCTGGGGCCAACGTCCTGACTTTC. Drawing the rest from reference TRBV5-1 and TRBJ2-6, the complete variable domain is KAGVTQTPRYLIKTRGQQVTLSCSPISGHRSVSWYQQTPGQGLQFLFEYFSETQRNKGNFPGRFSGRQFSNSRSEMNVSTLELGDSALYLCASSSDFSGANVLTFGAGSRLTVL.

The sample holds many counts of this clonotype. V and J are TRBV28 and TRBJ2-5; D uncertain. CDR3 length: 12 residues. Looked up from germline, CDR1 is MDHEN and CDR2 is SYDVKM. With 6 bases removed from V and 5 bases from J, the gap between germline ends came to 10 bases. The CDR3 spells CASRSRMETQYF. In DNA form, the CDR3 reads TGTGCCAGCAGATCCAGGATGGAGACCCAGTACTTC.

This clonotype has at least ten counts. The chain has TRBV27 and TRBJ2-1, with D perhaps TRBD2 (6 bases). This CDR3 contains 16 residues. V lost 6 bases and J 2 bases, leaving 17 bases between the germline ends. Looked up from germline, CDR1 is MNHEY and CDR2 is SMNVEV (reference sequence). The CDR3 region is CASRTFEGGPYNEQFF. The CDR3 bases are TGTGCCAGCAGAACCTTTGAGGGAGGTCCCTACAATGAGCAGTTCTTC.

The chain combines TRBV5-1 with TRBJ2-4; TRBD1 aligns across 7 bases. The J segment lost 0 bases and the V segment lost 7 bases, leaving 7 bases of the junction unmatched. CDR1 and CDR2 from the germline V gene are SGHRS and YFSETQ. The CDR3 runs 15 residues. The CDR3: CASARQGQAKNIQYF. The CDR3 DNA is TGCGCCAGCGCCAGACAGGGACAAGCCAAAAACATTCAGTACTTC.